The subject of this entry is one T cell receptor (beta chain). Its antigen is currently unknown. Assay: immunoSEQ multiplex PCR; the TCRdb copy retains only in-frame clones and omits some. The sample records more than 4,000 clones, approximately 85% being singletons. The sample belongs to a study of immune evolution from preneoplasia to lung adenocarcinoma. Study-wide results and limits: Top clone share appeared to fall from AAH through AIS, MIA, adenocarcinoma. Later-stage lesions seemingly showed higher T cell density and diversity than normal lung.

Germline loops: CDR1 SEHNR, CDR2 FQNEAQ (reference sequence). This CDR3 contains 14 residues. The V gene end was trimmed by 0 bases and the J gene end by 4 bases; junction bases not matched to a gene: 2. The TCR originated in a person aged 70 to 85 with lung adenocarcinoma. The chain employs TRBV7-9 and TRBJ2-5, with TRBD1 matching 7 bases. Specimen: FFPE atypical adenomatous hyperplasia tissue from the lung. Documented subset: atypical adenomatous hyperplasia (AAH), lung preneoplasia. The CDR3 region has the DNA TGTGCCAGCAGCTTAGCGACAGGGATAGAGACCCAGTACTTC. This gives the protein CASSLATGIETQYF.